These 31 T cell receptor beta chains were all obtained from the same sample, sequenced in a study of OX40 agonist ivuxolimab in advanced cancers. The table came from immunoSEQ multiplex PCR; TCRdb's copy has only in-frame clones and leaves some out. The sample has tens of thousands of clones, roughly nine tenths seen once. The sample consisted of CD4+ or CD8+ T cells sorted from blood, taken in a trial of the OX40 agonist ivuxolimab. These receptors were collected from an adult with an advanced solid tumor such as melanoma, head and neck, liver or kidney cancer.

This clone was observed a single time. This chain joins TRBV30 and TRBJ2-2; D is unclear. Germline-derived CDR1 and CDR2 are GTSNPN and SVGIG (reference sequence). The V gene lost 4 bases and the J gene lost 1 base, with 10 bases spanning the gap. The CDR3 length is 14 residues. CDR3 sequence (DNA): TGTGCCTGGAACCGGGTGGGGAACACCGGGGAGCTGTTTTTT. Protein product: CAWNRVGNTGELFF.

This chain joins TRBV9 and TRBJ2-5, with unresolved D. Germline CDR1 SGDLS, CDR2 YYNGEE. Trimming pared 4 bases from V and 1 base from J, leaving 11 bases between. This CDR3 is built from 14 residues. The DNA for the CDR3 is TGTGCCAGCAGCCCAACAGATAGCCAAGAGACCCAGTACTTC. Translation: CASSPTDSQETQYF. Full variable domain (missing parts from reference TRBV9 and TRBJ2-5): DSGVTQTPKHLITATGQRVTLRCSPRSGDLSVYWYQQSLDQGLQFLIQYYNGEERAKGNILERFSAQQFPDLHSELNLSSLELGDSALYFCASSPTDSQETQYFGPGTRLLVL.

The chain uses TRBV14 and TRBJ1-2; D remains ambiguous. The CDR3 is 12 amino acids. The germline V gene encodes CDR1 SGHDN and CDR2 FVKESK. The V gene lost 11 bases and the J gene lost 2 bases, with 12 bases spanning the gap. The CDR3 DNA is TGTGCCGGATTTTCGGGAAACTATGGCTACACCTTC. Protein: CAGFSGNYGYTF.

This sequence joins TRBV28 and TRBJ2-7; possibly TRBD1 for D (5 bases). CDR1 MDHEN and CDR2 SYDVKM come from the germline V gene. CDR3 length: 15 residues. V lost 3 bases and J lost 1, with 13 bases in between. CDR3 region: CASSFQQENSYEQYF. CDR3 bases: TGTGCCAGCAGTTTCCAACAGGAGAATTCCTACGAGCAGTACTTC.

The chain has TRBV20-1 and TRBJ2-7, with D uncertain. V lost 2 bases and J lost 2, with 1 base in between. CDR1 and CDR2 (germline): DFQATT, SNEGSKA (reference sequence). The CDR3 has 10 amino acids. The CDR3 region has the DNA TGCAGTGCTAGAACCTACGAGCAGTACTTC. Its translation is CSARTYEQYF.

The CDR3 reads CASSHLGPGDIQYF. In DNA form, the CDR3 reads TGCGCCAGCAGTCACCTCGGGCCCGGGGACATTCAGTACTTC. V is TRBV10-1 and J is TRBJ2-4; D may be TRBD2 (5 bases). Trimming took off 5 bases at V and 8 bases at J, with 16 bases between the two ends. Germline V gives CDR1 WNHNN, CDR2 SYGVQD (reference sequence). This CDR3 contains 14 residues.

J is TRBJ2-7 and V is TRBV6-1; D is perhaps TRBD1 (5 bases). Germline CDR1 reads MNHNS; CDR2 reads SASEGT. Trimming took 3 bases from V and 3 from J, leaving 6 bases between them. This CDR3 has 12 amino acids. CDR3 sequence reads: CASSDDSYEQYF. CDR3 in DNA: TGTGCCAGCAGTGATGACAGCTACGAGCAGTACTTC.

This chain links TRBV5-5 with TRBJ1-5; TRBD1 matches at 7 bases. J lost 2 bases, V lost 2 bases, and 1 base had no gene match. The CDR3 runs 14 residues. CDR1 SGHKS and CDR2 YYEKEE come from the germline V gene (reference sequence). CDR3 loop: CASSFGTGNQPQHF. CDR3 DNA: TGTGCCAGCAGCTTTGGGACAGGCAATCAGCCCCAGCATTTT.

The rearrangement links TRBV30 to TRBJ1-3; D unresolved. Germline CDR1 and CDR2: GTSNPN and SVGIG (reference sequence). The CDR3 loop spans 16 amino acids. Trimming took off 2 bases at V and 0 bases at J, with 14 bases between the two ends. The CDR3 DNA reads as TGTGCCTGGAGTCTTACTCGGAAGAACTCTGGAAACACCATATATTTT. Translated, it gives CAWSLTRKNSGNTIYF.

V usage is TRBV19 and J usage is TRBJ2-2, with D possibly TRBD1 on 6 matching bases. V gave up 6 bases and J gave up 0 bases, with 11 bases separating them. The CDR3 sequence is 15 residues long. Germline V gives CDR1 LNHDA, CDR2 SQIVND (reference sequence). The CDR3 DNA is TGTGCCAGTAGCCGGACAGCCGCGAACACCGGGGAGCTGTTTTTT. Protein sequence: CASSRTAANTGELFF.

The J gene is TRBJ1-4, the V gene TRBV4-1; 8 nucleotides align to TRBD1. The CDR3 contains 16 residues. Per the germline V gene, CDR1 is MGHRA and CDR2 is YSYEKL. J gave up 3 bases and V 4 bases, and 7 bases lay outside the gene matches. The DNA for the CDR3 is TGCGCCAGCAGCCTATTCGGACAGGGACCTAATGAAAAACTGTTTTTT. Amino acids: CASSLFGQGPNEKLFF.

The chain combines TRBV6-5 with TRBJ2-1; tentative D call: TRBD2 (6 bases). Germline CDR1 MNHEY, CDR2 SVGAGI. The germline V and J ends were trimmed by 6 bases and 9 bases, with 15 bases remaining between them. The CDR3 extends over 13 amino acids. In nucleotides, the CDR3 is TGTGCCAGCAGAAGGGGACTGGCTACTGAGCAGTTCTTC. Its translation is CASRRGLATEQFF.

CDR3 amino acids: CASSMVGQAPYEQYF. The CDR3, as DNA: TGTGCCAGTAGTATGGTAGGGCAGGCCCCCTACGAGCAGTACTTC. This chain joins TRBV19 and TRBJ2-7; D is unclear. Trimming left V 3 bases short and J 2 bases short, with 14 bases between. Germline V gene data show CDR1 as LNHDA and CDR2 as SQIVND (reference sequence). This CDR3 region has 15 residues.

The CDR3 bases are TGTGCCAGCAGGGGACAGTTTGAAGCTTTCTTT. Translation: CASRGQFEAFF. V is TRBV6-1 and J is TRBJ1-1, with 7 bases identical to TRBD1. Trimming removed 6 bases from V and 7 bases from J; junction bases left unmatched: 2. The CDR3 has 11 amino acids. In germline, CDR1 is MNHNS, CDR2 SASEGT.

The V gene is TRBV18, the J gene TRBJ2-3; 10 nucleotides line up with TRBD2. This CDR3 region has 18 residues. Germline values: CDR1 KGHSH, CDR2 LQKENI. Germline trimming cut 0 bases from V and 1 base from J; bases unmatched to any gene: 7. CDR3 loop: CASSPPLTSGSGTDTQYF. CDR3 bases: TGTGCCAGCTCACCACCCTTGACTAGCGGGTCCGGCACAGATACGCAGTATTTT.

This chain joins TRBV6-5 and TRBJ1-1; D ambiguous. The CDR3 has 11 amino acids. V was trimmed by 5 bases and J by 7 bases, leaving 8 bases between them. The germline CDR1 and CDR2 sequences are MNHEY and SVGAGI. The CDR3 loop is CASSPGLEAFF. The CDR3, as DNA: TGTGCCAGCAGTCCCGGACTTGAAGCTTTCTTT.

This sequence joins TRBV4-2 and TRBJ2-4, with D unresolved. Trimming took off 4 bases at V and 8 bases at J, with 24 bases between the two ends. This CDR3 contains 17 residues. Germline CDR1 reads LGHNA; CDR2 reads YNFKEQ. In DNA form, the CDR3 reads TGTGCCAGCAGCCCTATGGTTCCCGGTAGTATATCGCACATTCAGTACTTC. Translation: CASSPMVPGSISHIQYF.

The CDR3 region has the DNA TGTGCCAGCAGCCAAGCGGGGGAGACCCAGTACTTC. Its translation is CASSQAGETQYF. The rearrangement uses TRBV7-8 and TRBJ2-5; the match to TRBD2 covers 7 bases. Germline CDR1 reads SGHVS; CDR2 reads FQNEAQ. CDR3 size: 12 residues. Losses at the gene ends were 5 bases for V and 5 bases for J; bases not matched to a gene: 2.

This clone was observed a single time. The rearrangement links TRBV7-2 to TRBJ2-5; 7 bases align to TRBD2. Trimming cost V 3 bases and J 2 bases; bases outside gene matches: 9. The CDR3 runs to 16 residues. Germline-derived CDR1 and CDR2 are SGHTA and FQGNSA. CDR3 loop: CASSLGLAGFQETQYF. CDR3 in DNA: TGTGCCAGCAGCTTGGGGTTAGCGGGTTTTCAAGAGACCCAGTACTTC.

The chain couples TRBV30 to TRBJ1-5, with 9 positions matching TRBD1. The CDR3 runs 13 residues. Looked up from germline, CDR1 is GTSNPN and CDR2 is SVGIG (reference sequence). V trimming: 4 bases; J trimming: 9 bases; junction bases outside the gene matches: 7. The CDR3 coding sequence is TGTGCCTGGAATCCCGACAGGGGGACGCCCCAGCATTTT. It codes for CAWNPDRGTPQHF.

This chain links TRBV6-5 with TRBJ2-1; the match to TRBD1 covers 7 bases. The V gene's germline CDR1 is MNHEY and CDR2 SVGAGI. The V gene end was trimmed by 1 base and the J gene end by 6 bases; junction bases not matched to a gene: 9. This CDR3 contains 16 residues. The CDR3 here is CASSYYEGAGTNEQFF. CDR3 coding DNA: TGTGCCAGCAGTTACTATGAGGGGGCTGGAACCAATGAGCAGTTCTTC.

The rearrangement joins TRBV2 to TRBJ2-7, with 10 positions matching TRBD1. V trimming: 7 bases; J trimming: 2 bases; junction bases outside the gene matches: 5. CDR3 length: 14 amino acids. Germline CDR1 is SNHLY and CDR2 is FYNNEI. The CDR3: CASIPTGGPYEQYF. For the CDR3, the DNA is TGTGCCAGCATCCCGACAGGGGGCCCCTACGAGCAGTACTTC.

The chain is built from TRBV4-2 and TRBJ1-2; D remains ambiguous. Germline lookup yields CDR1 LGHNA and CDR2 YNFKEQ. The CDR3 runs to 16 residues. The V end lost 0 bases, the J end lost 0 bases, and 11 bases lay between the germline ends. As DNA, the CDR3 is TGTGCCAGCAGCCAAGATTGGAGAGGGCCTAACTATGGCTACACCTTC. Encoded protein: CASSQDWRGPNYGYTF.

The V call is TRBV19, the J call TRBJ2-7; 8 bases are a match to TRBD2. This CDR3 spans 15 amino acids. V gave up 5 bases and J gave up 3 bases; unmatched junction bases: 9. The germline V gene encodes CDR1 LNHDA and CDR2 SQIVND (reference sequence). Written as DNA, the CDR3 is TGTGCCAGTAGTCATGCCGGGACTAGAAACTACGAGCAGTACTTC. Amino acid sequence: CASSHAGTRNYEQYF. Together with reference TRBV19 and TRBJ2-7, the CDR3 gives the full variable domain: DGGITQSPKYLFRKEGQNVTLSCEQNLNHDAMYWYRQDPGQGLRLIYYSQIVNDFQKGDIAEGYSVSREKKESFPLTVTSAQKNPTAFYLCASSHAGTRNYEQYFGPGTRLTVT.

This clone was recorded only once. This chain links TRBV9 with TRBJ2-1; D possibly corresponds to TRBD1 (5 bases). V shed 4 bases and J shed 0 bases, with 11 bases lying between them. Per germline, CDR1 SGDLS and CDR2 YYNGEE. The CDR3 runs 15 residues. The CDR3: CASSTTQGSYNEQFF. The CDR3 bases are TGTGCCAGCAGCACCACGCAGGGCTCCTACAATGAGCAGTTCTTC.

The V and J genes are TRBV25-1 and TRBJ1-1; D is unresolved. Germline values: CDR1 MGHDK, CDR2 SYGVNS. Between the trimmed V and J ends, which lost 5 bases and 8 bases, there was a span of 15 bases. CDR3 length: 13 amino acids. CDR3 bases: TGTGCCAGCAGTCCACTCTCGCGGTCGGAAGCTTTCTTT. Translating gives CASSPLSRSEAFF.

The V gene is TRBV6-5, the J gene TRBJ2-1; 9 positions agree with TRBD2. CDR3 size: 13 residues. The germline V gene encodes CDR1 MNHEY and CDR2 SVGAGI. V was clipped by 7 bases and J by 9 bases; unmatched bases: 7. CDR3: CASIAGVVGEQFF. The CDR3 bases are TGTGCCAGCATAGCGGGAGTTGTTGGTGAGCAGTTCTTC.

The chain has TRBV4-3 and TRBJ1-3; no firm D call. Trimming cost V 0 bases and J 1 base, with 7 bases left between them. The CDR3 length is 15 residues. Germline CDR1 reads LGHNA; CDR2 reads YSLEER. In DNA, the CDR3 is TGCGCCAGCAGCCAAGAAAGGCTATCTGGAAACACCATATATTTT. It translates to CASSQERLSGNTIYF.

The rearrangement joins TRBV2 to TRBJ1-1; 7 nucleotides align to TRBD1. CDR1 is SNHLY and CDR2 is FYNNEI in the germline V gene. The CDR3 consists of 13 residues. J gave up 1 base and V 6 bases, and 2 bases lay outside the gene matches. This chain's CDR3 is CASRYRGNTEAFF. The CDR3 nucleotides are TGTGCCAGCAGGTACAGGGGGAACACTGAAGCTTTCTTT.

V is TRBV7-9 and J is TRBJ2-7, with D unresolved. Per germline, CDR1 SEHNR and CDR2 FQNEAQ (reference sequence). CDR3 length: 11 amino acids. V was shortened by 5 bases and J by 2 bases, with 4 bases between the two germline ends. The CDR3, as DNA: TGTGCCAGCAGCCTCACCTACGAGCAGTACTTC. Its protein is CASSLTYEQYF.

CDR3 protein: CASSLNVKNEAFF. CDR3 DNA: TGTGCCAGCAGCTTAAATGTAAAGAATGAAGCTTTCTTT. The rearrangement uses TRBV7-2 and TRBJ1-1; D is uncertain. V lost 2 bases, J lost 7 bases, and 11 bases lay in between. Germline loops: CDR1 SGHTA, CDR2 FQGNSA. The CDR3 runs 13 residues.